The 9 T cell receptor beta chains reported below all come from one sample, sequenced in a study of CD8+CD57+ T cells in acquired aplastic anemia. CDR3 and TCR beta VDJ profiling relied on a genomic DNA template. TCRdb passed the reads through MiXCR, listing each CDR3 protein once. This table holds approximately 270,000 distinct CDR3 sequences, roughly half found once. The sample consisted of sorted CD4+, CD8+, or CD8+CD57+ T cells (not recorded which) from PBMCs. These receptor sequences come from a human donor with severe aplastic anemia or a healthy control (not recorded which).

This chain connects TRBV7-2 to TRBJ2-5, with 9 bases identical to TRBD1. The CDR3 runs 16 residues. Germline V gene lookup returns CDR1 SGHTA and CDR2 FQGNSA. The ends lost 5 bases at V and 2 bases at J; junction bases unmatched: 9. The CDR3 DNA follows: TGTGCCAGCAGCATGTCCGGGACAGGGTCGCAAGAGACCCAGTACTTC. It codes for CASSMSGTGSQETQYF.

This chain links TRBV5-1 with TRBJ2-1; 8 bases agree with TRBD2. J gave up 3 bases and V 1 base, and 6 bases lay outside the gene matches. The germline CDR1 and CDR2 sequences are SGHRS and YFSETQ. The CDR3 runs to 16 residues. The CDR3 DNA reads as TGCGCCAGCAGCTTGAGCGGGAGTCCCGGCTACAATGAGCAGTTCTTC. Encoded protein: CASSLSGSPGYNEQFF.

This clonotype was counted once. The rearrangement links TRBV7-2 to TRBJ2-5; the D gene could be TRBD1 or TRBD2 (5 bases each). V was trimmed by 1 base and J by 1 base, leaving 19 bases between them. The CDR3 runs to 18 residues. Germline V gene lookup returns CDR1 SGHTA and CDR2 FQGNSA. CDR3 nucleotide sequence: TGTGCCAGCAGCTTAGTCGGGAAATTAGACGGGGCCCAAGAGACCCAGTACTTC. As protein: CASSLVGKLDGAQETQYF.

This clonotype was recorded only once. The CDR3 nucleotides read TGCGCCAGCAGCTTCCTCGGGAACGGCGAGCAGTACTTC. Its translation is CASSFLGNGEQYF. This chain links TRBV10-2 with TRBJ2-7, with D possibly TRBD2 on 5 matching bases. This CDR3 region has 13 residues. Looked up from germline, CDR1 is WSHSY and CDR2 is SAAADI. The ends were cut back, 6 bases at V and 6 bases at J, with 15 bases in the middle.

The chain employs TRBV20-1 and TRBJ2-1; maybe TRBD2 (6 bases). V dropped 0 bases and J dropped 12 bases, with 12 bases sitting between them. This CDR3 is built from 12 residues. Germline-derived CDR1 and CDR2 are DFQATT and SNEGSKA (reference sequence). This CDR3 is CSARDVAVVQFF. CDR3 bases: TGCAGTGCTAGAGATGTAGCGGTGGTGCAGTTCTTC.

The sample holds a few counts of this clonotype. DNA for the CDR3: TGTGCCAGCAGTGAAATGTTGGGGTACGAGCAGTACGTC. It is translated as CASSEMLGYEQYV. The chain recombines TRBV2 with TRBJ2-7, with no clear D. Germline V gene data show CDR1 as SNHLY and CDR2 as FYNNEI. V was trimmed by 2 bases and J by 4 bases, leaving 9 bases between them. The CDR3 runs 13 residues.

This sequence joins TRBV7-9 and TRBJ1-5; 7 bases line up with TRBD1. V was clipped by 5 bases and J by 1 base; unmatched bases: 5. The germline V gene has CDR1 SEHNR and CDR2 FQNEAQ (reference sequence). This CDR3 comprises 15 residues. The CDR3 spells CASSRGGASNQPQHF. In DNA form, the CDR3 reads TGTGCCAGCAGCCGAGGGGGCGCGAGCAATCAGCCCCAGCATTTT.

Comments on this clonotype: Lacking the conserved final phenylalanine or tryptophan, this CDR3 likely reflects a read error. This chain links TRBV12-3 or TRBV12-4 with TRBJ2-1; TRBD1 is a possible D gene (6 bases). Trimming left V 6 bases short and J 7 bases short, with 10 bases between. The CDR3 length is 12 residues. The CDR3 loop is CASSLDRNEQFL. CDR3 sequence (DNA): TGTGCCAGCAGCCTGGACAGAAATGAGCAGTTCCTC.

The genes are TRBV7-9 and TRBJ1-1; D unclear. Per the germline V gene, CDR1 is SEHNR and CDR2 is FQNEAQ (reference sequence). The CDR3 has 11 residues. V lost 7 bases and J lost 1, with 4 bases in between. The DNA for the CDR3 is TGTGCCAGCATGCGGAACACTGAAGCTTTCTTT. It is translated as CASMRNTEAFF.